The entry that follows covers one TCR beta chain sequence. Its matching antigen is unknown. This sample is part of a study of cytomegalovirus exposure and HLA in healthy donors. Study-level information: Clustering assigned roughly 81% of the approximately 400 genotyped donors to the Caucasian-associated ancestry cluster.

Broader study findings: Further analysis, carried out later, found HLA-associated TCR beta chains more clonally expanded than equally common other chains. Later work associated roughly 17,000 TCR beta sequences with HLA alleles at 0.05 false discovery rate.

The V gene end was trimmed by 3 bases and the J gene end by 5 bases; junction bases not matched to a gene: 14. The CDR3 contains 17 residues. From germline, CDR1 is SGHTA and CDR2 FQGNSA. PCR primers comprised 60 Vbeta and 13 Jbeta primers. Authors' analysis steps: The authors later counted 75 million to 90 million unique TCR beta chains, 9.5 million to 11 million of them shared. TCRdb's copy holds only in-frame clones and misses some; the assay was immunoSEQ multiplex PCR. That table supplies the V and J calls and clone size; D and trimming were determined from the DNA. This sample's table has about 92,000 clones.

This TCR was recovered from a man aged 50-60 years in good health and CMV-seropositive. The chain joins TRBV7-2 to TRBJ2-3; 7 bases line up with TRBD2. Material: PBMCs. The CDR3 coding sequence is TGTGCCAGCAGCTTTTATGCGGGAGTGAGAGGTGGAGATACGCAGTATTTT. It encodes CASSFYAGVRGGDTQYF.